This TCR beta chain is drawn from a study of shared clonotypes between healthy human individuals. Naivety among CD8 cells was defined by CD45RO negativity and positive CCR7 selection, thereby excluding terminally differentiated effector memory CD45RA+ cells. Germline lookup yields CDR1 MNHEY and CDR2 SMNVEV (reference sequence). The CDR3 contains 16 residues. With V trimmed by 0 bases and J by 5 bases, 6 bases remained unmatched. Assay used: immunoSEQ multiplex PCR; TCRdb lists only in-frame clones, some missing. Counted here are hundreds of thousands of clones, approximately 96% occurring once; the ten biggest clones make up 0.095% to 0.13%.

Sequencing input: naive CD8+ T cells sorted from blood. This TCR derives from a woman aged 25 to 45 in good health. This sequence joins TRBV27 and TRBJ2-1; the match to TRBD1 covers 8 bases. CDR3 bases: TGTGCCAGCAGTTTATCGCACGACAGGGGCAACAATGAGCAGTTCTTC. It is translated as CASSLSHDRGNNEQFF.